This TCR beta chain was recovered during a study of blood T cell repertoires in COVID-19. About the research overall: T cells, B-cell-depleted T cells, or PBMCs provided the cDNA or gDNA that served as material.

CDR3 length: 15 residues. V gave up 5 bases and J gave up 0 bases, with 11 bases separating them. Germline lookup yields CDR1 ENHRY and CDR2 SYGVKD. Original handling: Researchers report that nucleated cell counts were estimated from reference gene primer amplification. TCRdb's table, derived via immunoSEQ multiplex PCR, lists solely in-frame clones and lacks some. That table gives V, J and clone size, and the DNA gave D and trimming. The sample consists of around 110,000 clones, around 78% of them appearing once. The specimen sequenced was peripheral blood. This sequence joins TRBV10-3 and TRBJ1-5; possibly TRBD1 for D (5 bases). This sequence was found in an elderly man with COVID-19, enrolled during active disease. CDR3 sequence reads: CAISLSGNSNQPQHF. The CDR3 region has the DNA TGTGCCATCAGTCTTTCAGGGAATAGCAATCAGCCCCAGCATTTT.